The T cell receptor (beta chain) under discussion was sequenced for a study of blood T cell repertoires in COVID-19. For the study at large: Sources were T cells, B-cell-depleted T cells, or PBMCs; the material itself was cDNA or gDNA.

The CDR3 extends over 18 amino acids. Germline CDR1 ENHRY, CDR2 SYGVKD. The V end was cut by 0 bases, the J end by 4 bases, with 22 bases between. Recovered participants had two consecutive negative NP/OP PCR tests, healthcare professional clearance, or symptom resolution. Authors' methods: Amplification from reference gene primers served as the basis for estimated nucleated cell counts. Measured with immunoSEQ multiplex PCR; TCRdb has only the in-frame clones, and not every one. Clone size and the V and J calls come from that table; the DNA yielded D and trimming. The table has about 320,000 clones, around 86% seen once.

The chain combines TRBV10-3 with TRBJ2-7; D possibly corresponds to TRBD2 (5 bases). The sample was PBMCs or T cells enriched from blood (not recorded which). This TCR was sampled from a man in his 60s who had recovered from COVID-19. This chain's CDR3 is CAISESGRKAPGGYEQYF. The CDR3 DNA follows: TGTGCCATCAGTGAGTCGGGTAGAAAGGCCCCCGGCGGGTACGAGCAGTACTTC.